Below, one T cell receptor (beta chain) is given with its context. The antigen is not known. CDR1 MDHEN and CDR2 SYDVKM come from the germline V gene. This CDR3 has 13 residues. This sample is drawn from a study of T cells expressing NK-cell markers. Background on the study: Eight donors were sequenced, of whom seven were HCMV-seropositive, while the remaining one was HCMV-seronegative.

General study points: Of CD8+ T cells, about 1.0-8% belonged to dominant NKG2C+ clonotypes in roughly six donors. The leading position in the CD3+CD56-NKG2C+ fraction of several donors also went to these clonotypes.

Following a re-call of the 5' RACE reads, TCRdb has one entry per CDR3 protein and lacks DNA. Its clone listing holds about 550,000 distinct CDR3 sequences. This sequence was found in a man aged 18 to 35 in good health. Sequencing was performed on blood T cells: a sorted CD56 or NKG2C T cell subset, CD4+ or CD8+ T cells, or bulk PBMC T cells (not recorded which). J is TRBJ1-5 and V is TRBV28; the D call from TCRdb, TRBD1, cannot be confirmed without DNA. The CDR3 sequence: CAIPGAGNQPQHF.